What follows is one T cell receptor beta chain and its context. The antigen it binds to is not known. No base quality values were provided; no much bigger clone lies one nucleotide off. This sample is drawn from a study of blood T cell repertoires in COVID-19 (TCRdb year 2020). For the wider study: Collaborator samples came from the United States, Italy and Spain and covered acute and convalescent phases of COVID-19. A freely available public database, intended as a resource for researchers studying the immune response to SARS-CoV-2, is where the repertoires were released. Samples were obtained from the ongoing ImmuneRACE study (first 160 participants) and from approximately 1,200 subjects provided by 6 global collaborators. HLA class I and class II types, where available, came from metadata supplied by the sample provider rather than from assay-based typing. The material from the prospective study consisted of cDNA or gDNA derived from T cells, B-cell-depleted T cells, or PBMCs. A de-identified subject ID, COVID-19 status, age in years and sex were almost always included in the sample metadata. The dataset comprised deeply sampled blood TCRbeta repertoires from subjects exposed to, actively infected with, or recovered from COVID-19. On the study overall, not on this receptor specifically: The quantity of clinical and demographic metadata differed by source and by participant and was supplied without curation.

TCRbeta CDR3 regions were amplified from genomic DNA using the immunoSEQ Assay, a bias-controlled multiplex PCR. From the authors' description of their analysis: Nucleated cell counts per sample were estimated from amplification of reference gene primers within the assay. To quantify the absolute abundance of each unique TCRbeta CDR3 rearrangement, sequence reads were collapsed and filtered. For each sample, productive Simpson clonality was calculated as the square root of Simpson's diversity index over productive rearrangements. This is the immuneACCESS table as TCRdb keeps it, with only in-frame sequences that have V and J called. A part of the clones is gone; compared with another copy, unresolved V genes explain less than half, and the rest is unexplained. The V and J calls and clone size were taken over from that table, and D and trimming were inferred from the DNA. Within this sample are 310,000 or so clones, with about 83% of them counted one time only. Of the sample, roughly 1.6% is held by the ten largest clones.

Collaborating institutions collected whole blood in K2EDTA tubes following their own protocols. For TCRbeta analysis, collaborators shipped samples in one of three forms: frozen whole blood, isolated PBMCs, or DNA extracted from either of those sample types. The CDR3 numbers 16 residues from cysteine through phenylalanine. Only the CDR3 DNA stays, 48 bases, in frame from base 1. Trimming accounts for 3 bases at V and 3 bases at J, while the number of junction bases matched to no gene is 2. The germline V gene provides CDR1 KGHDR and CDR2 SFDVKD. Rearrangement joined TRBV24-1 to TRBJ2-1, with 12 bases matching TRBD2. Sequenced material: peripheral blood. The sequence was collected from a woman between 50 and 59 years old with acute or convalescent COVID-19. The CDR3 sequence is CATSDRTSGNYNEQFF. The sequenced DNA: TGTGCCACCAGTGATAGGACTAGCGGGAACTACAATGAGCAGTTCTTC.